This T cell receptor (beta chain) was identified during a study of PD-1 and CTLA-4 blockade in melanoma. Assay: immunoSEQ multiplex PCR; the TCRdb copy retains only in-frame clones and omits some. The sample contains about 31,000 clones, about 91% of which appear only once. Germline assignment: CDR1 MNHNS and CDR2 SASEGT. V was pared by 0 bases and J by 0 bases, with 6 bases between. The CDR3 runs 15 residues. The clonotype originates from a human donor with melanoma. The chain carries TRBV6-1 and TRBJ1-5, with D unresolved. The material sequenced was CD8+ T cells from peripheral blood, taken from a patient given anti-PD-1 treatment. The CDR3: CASSEASPSNQPQHF. The CDR3 nucleotides read TGTGCCAGCAGTGAAGCCTCACCTAGCAATCAGCCCCAGCATTTT.